This T cell receptor (beta chain) came from a study of OX40 agonist ivuxolimab in advanced cancers. Study-level information: With ivuxolimab, an agonistic anti-OX40 (CD134) antibody, patients were treated.

Some clones are missing from TCRdb's copy, which holds only in-frame ones; the method was immunoSEQ multiplex PCR. The table lists roughly 97,000 clones, 80% to 90% of them singletons. General observations from the study: At doses 0.1 to 3.0 mg/kg, CD4+ and CD8+ clones expanded.

Notes on this clone: Its antigen is currently unknown.

Sequencing used CD4+ or CD8+ T cells sorted from blood, obtained in a trial of the OX40 agonist ivuxolimab. This TCR was sampled from an adult with an advanced solid tumor such as melanoma, head and neck, liver or kidney cancer.

This chain's CDR3 is CASSRDRDEQYF. CDR3 bases: TGTGCCAGCAGCCGCGACAGGGACGAGCAGTACTTC. The chain has TRBV11-2 and TRBJ2-7; 7 bases align to TRBD1. This CDR3 spans 12 amino acids. With V trimmed by 5 bases and J by 5 bases, 3 bases remained unmatched. Germline-derived CDR1 and CDR2 are SGHAT and FQNNGV.